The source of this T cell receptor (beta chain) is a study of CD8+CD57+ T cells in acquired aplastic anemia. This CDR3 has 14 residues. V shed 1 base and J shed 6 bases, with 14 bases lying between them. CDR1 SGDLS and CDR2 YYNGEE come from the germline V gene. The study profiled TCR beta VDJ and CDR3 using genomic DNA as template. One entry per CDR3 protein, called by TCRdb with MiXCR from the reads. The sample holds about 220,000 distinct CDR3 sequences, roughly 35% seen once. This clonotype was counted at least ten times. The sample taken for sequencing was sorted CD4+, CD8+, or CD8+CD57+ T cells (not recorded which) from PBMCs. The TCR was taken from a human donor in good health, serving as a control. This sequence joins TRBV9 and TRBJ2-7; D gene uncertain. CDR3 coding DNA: TGTGCCAGCAGCGTATTGATGGTCAGCTCCGAGCAGTACTTC. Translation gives CASSVLMVSSEQYF.